The sequence of this TCR beta chain was determined in a study of T cell responses to AZD1222 COVID-19 vaccine. Second doses were pooled across both intervals (about 4 or about 12 weeks). This clone has more than one count but fewer than ten. Its antigen remains unidentified. The table came from immunoSEQ multiplex PCR; TCRdb's copy has only in-frame clones and leaves some out. The sample lists roughly 150,000 clones, about 90% occurring once. Whole-study findings and limits: There were vaccine-associated CD4 TCRs across spike, dominant at 160-218 and 743-854. Baseline serostatus was positive in only a handful of AZD1222 recipients.

Trimming shortened V by 3 bases and J by 7 bases, and 9 bases separated the two germline ends. The length of the CDR3 is 13 residues. CDR1 is SEHNR and CDR2 is FQNEAQ in the germline V gene (reference sequence). The clonotype was recovered from an adult who received the AZD1222 COVID-19 vaccine. Sequencing used peripheral blood, obtained 28 days after the second AZD1222 dose. This chain joins TRBV7-9 and TRBJ2-2; D not certain. CDR3 region: CASSFTRSGELFF. CDR3 nucleotides: TGTGCCAGCAGCTTTACAAGGAGCGGGGAGCTGTTTTTT. The full variable domain, rest sourced from reference TRBV7-9 and TRBJ2-2, is DTGVSQNPRHKITKRGQNVTFRCDPISEHNRLYWYRQTLGQGPEFLTYFQNEAQLEKSRLLSDRFSAERPKGSFSTLEIQRTEQGDSAMYLCASSFTRSGELFFGEGSRLTVL.